This TCR beta chain emerged from a study of T cells in Graves' hyperthyroidism and ophthalmopathy. Whole-study results and caveats: The blood repertoire included most of the expanded thyroid clonotypes above 0.001. The model's output predicted ophthalmopathy at a median of 6.5 months prior to onset.

Graves' hyperthyroidism qualified as stable when ophthalmopathy did not progress within 18 months. Those with hyperthyroidism were 18 to 65 years old, newly diagnosed, and ill for under 2 months. CDR3 size: 14 residues. The trim removed 4 bases at V and 10 bases at J, leaving 2 bases unmatched. Germline V gene lookup returns CDR1 LGHDT and CDR2 YNNKEL (reference sequence). TCR beta CDR3 sequences were amplified from RNA transcripts. During a first-round RT-PCR of the TCR CDR3, the HTBI primer set was used. Via MiXCR, TCRdb re-called the multiplex PCR reads, giving one row per CDR3 protein. The table lists 210,000 or so distinct CDR3 sequences, about a sixth of them singletons. This clonotype has at least ten counts. Its target is not known.

Sequenced: blood. The chain is built from TRBV3-1 and TRBJ1-6; the match to TRBD1 covers 12 bases. This receptor was taken from a man aged 50 or older with Graves' hyperthyroidism. The CDR3 DNA reads TGTGCCAGCAGCCCCGGGACAGGGGGCTCACCCCTCCACTTT. This codes for CASSPGTGGSPLHF.